What follows describes a single T cell receptor (beta chain). Its target is not known. The sample comes from a study of shared clonotypes between healthy human individuals. About the study: Per-donor plates numbered three CD4 naive, three CD4 memory, two CD8 naive and one CD8 memory. Findings and caveats of the study: Clonotypes shared by all four donors outscored non-shared clonotypes in generation probability. A handful of donors showed sharing of roughly 5% of naive CD4 clonotypes.

The CDR3 is 18 residues long. Germline V gives CDR1 MDHEN, CDR2 SYDVKM. The ends lost 6 bases at V and 1 base at J; junction bases unmatched: 8. Some clones are missing from TCRdb's copy, which holds only in-frame ones; the method was immunoSEQ multiplex PCR. The profile shows roughly 2.1 million clones, about 93% of them singletons. Only CD45RO-negative cells positively selected for CCR7 counted as naive CD8 cells, so terminally differentiated effector memory CD45RA+ cells were excluded. This TCR derives from a man between 18 and 35 years old in good health. Some clones in this sample may be carry-over from other donors' samples. Source material: naive CD8+ T cells from PBMCs. The chain uses TRBV28 and TRBJ2-6, with 11 bases lining up with TRBD2. This chain's CDR3 is CASSLSGRVLSGANVLTF. The CDR3 region has the DNA TGTGCCAGCAGCCTTAGCGGGAGGGTCTTGTCTGGGGCCAACGTCCTGACTTTC.